This T cell receptor (beta chain) was retrieved from a study of cytomegalovirus exposure and HLA in healthy donors. Study-wide background: There were roughly 80 million unique TCRs (from HLA-typed donors) in an early data release.

This clone was seen a single time. The PCR had 60 Vbeta and 13 Jbeta primers. The protocol was immunoSEQ multiplex PCR, while the TCRdb copy is restricted to in-frame clones and leaves out a portion. This table holds about 140,000 clones, 78% found once. Germline V gene sequence: CDR1 MDHEN, CDR2 SYDVKM. The CDR3 length is 16 residues. V gave up 1 base and J gave up 4 bases; unmatched junction bases: 6. The chain has TRBV28 and TRBJ1-4; 7 bases align to TRBD1. The sequence was collected from a woman between 18 and 30 years old in good health and CMV-seropositive. Sequencing was performed on PBMCs. CDR3 protein: CASSLFQGVFNEKLFF. The CDR3 DNA reads as TGTGCCAGCAGTTTATTTCAGGGGGTGTTTAATGAAAAACTGTTTTTT. The variable domain in full, completed from reference TRBV28 and TRBJ1-4, reads DVKVTQSSRYLVKRTGEKVFLECVQDMDHENMFWYRQDPGLGLRLIYFSYDVKMKEKGDIPEGYSVSREKKERFSLILESASTNQTSMYLCASSLFQGVFNEKLFFGSGTQLSVL.